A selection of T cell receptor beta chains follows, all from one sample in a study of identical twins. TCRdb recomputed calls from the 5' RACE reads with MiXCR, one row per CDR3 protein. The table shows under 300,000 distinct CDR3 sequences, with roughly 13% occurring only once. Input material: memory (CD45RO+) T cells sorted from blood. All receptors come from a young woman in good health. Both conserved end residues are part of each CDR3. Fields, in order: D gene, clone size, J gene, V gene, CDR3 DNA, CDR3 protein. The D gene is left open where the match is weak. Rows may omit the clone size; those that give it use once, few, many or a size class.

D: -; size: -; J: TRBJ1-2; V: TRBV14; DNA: TGTGCCAGCAGCCCCACTTGGGGAGGCTACACCTTC; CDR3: CASSPTWGGYTF
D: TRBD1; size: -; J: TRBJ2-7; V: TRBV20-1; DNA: TGCAGTGCTAGTTTAGGTGGACAGGAGATTGAGCAGTACTTC; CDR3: CSASLGGQEIEQYF
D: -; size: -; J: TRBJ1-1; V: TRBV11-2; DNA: TGTGCCAGCAGCTTACCAGTACGGGCTACAACTGAAGCTTTCTTT; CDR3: CASSLPVRATTEAFF
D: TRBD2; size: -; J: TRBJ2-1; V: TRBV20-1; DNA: TGCAGTGCTAGAGATCTGAGCGGGGTTGAGCAGTTCTTC; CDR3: CSARDLSGVEQFF
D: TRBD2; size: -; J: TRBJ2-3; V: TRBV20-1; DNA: TGCTGTGCTAGAGTCGGGACTAGCGGGAGATTAAGGGATACGCAGTATTTT; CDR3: CCARVGTSGRLRDTQYF
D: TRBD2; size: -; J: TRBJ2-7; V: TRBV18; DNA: TGTGCCAGCTCACCACTAGCGGGGAAGGACGAGCAGTACTTC; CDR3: CASSPLAGKDEQYF
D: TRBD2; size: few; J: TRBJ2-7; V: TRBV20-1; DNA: TGCAGTGCTAGAGTAGGGTTAGCGGGAGGGCCTTACGAGCAGTACTTC; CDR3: CSARVGLAGGPYEQYF
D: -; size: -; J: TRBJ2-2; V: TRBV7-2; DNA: TGTGCCAGCAGCTTAGGGAGACAGGAGCTGTTTTTT; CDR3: CASSLGRQELFF
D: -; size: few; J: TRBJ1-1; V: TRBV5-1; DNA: TGCGCCAGCAGGAGGGGGGCAGGAGAACAGGCTTTCTTT; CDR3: CASRRGAGEQAFF
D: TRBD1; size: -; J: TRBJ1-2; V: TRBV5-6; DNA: TGTGCCACCCGGACAGGGGGCGCAGCTAACTATGGCTACACCTTC; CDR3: CATRTGGAANYGYTF
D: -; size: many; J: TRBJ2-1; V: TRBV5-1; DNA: TGCGCCAGCAGCCACTCATCCGGACGCGACTCCTACAATGAGCAGTTCTTC; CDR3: CASSHSSGRDSYNEQFF
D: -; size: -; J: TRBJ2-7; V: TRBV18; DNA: TGTGCCAGCTCACCACATCCAAGTGACGAGCAGTACTTC; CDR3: CASSPHPSDEQYF
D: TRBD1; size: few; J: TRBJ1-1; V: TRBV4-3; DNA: TGCGCCAGCAGCCAAGACAGGGGGCGCGAGTTCTCTGAAGCTTTCTTT; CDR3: CASSQDRGREFSEAFF
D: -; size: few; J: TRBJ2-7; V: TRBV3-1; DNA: TGTGCCAGCAGCGTAAGTAGGGGAGTCTACGAGCAGTACTTC; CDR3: CASSVSRGVYEQYF
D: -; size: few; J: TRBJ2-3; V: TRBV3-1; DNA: TGTGCCAGCAGCCCTAGTCATAGGGATACGCAGTATTTT; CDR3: CASSPSHRDTQYF
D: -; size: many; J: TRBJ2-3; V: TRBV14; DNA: TGTGCCAGCAGCCAAGATTTTACCCCCTTTCAGACGCAGTATTTT; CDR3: CASSQDFTPFQTQYF
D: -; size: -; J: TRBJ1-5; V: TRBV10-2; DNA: TGCGCCAGCAGTAGGGACACTAATCAGCCCCAGCATTTT; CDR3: CASSRDTNQPQHF
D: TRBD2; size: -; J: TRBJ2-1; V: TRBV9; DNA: TGTGCCAGCAGCCCGGGACTAGGCTACAATGAGCAGTTCTTC; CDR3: CASSPGLGYNEQFF
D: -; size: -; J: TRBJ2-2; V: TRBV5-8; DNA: TGTGCCATCAGTTCCAGGGTTCTCTCCGGGGAGCTGTTTTTT; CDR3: CAISSRVLSGELFF
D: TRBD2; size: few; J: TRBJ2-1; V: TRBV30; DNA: TGTGCCTGGACTAAAGGACTAGCGGGATCGAATGAGCAGTTCTTC; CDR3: CAWTKGLAGSNEQFF
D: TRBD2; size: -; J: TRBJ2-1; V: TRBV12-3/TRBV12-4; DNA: TGTGCCAGCAGTACCGGACTAGCGGGATTAGGCCGCAATGAGCAGTTCTTC; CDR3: CASSTGLAGLGRNEQFF